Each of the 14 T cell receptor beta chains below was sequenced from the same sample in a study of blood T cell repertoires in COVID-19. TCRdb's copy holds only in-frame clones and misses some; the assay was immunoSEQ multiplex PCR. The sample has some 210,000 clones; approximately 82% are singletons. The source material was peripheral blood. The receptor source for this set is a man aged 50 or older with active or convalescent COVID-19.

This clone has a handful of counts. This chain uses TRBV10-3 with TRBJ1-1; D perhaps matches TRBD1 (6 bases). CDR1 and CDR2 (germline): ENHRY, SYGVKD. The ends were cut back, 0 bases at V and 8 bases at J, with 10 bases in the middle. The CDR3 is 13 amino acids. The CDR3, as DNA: TGTGCCATCAGTGAGTCCAGGGGCGGGGAAGCTTTCTTT. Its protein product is CAISESRGGEAFF.

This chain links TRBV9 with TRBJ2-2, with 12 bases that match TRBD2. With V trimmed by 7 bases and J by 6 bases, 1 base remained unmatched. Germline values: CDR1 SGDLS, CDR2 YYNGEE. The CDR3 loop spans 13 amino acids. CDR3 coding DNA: TGTGCCAGCCGGACTAGCGGGGCCGGGGAGCTGTTTTTT. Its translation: CASRTSGAGELFF.

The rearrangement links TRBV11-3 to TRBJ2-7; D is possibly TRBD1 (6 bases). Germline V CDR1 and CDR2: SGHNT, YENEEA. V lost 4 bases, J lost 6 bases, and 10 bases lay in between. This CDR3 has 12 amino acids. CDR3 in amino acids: CASSSRGREQYF. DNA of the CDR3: TGTGCCAGCAGCTCCAGGGGTCGCGAGCAGTACTTC. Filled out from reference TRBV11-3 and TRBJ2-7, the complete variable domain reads EAGVVQSPRYKIIEKKQPVAFWCNPISGHNTLYWYLQNLGQGPELLIRYENEEAVDDSQLPKDRFSAERLKGVDSTLKIQPAELGDSAVYLCASSSRGREQYFGPGTRLTVT.

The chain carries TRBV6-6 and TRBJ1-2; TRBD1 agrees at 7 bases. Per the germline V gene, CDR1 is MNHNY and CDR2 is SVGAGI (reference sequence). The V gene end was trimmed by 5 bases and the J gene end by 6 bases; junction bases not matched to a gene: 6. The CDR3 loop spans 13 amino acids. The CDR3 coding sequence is TGTGCCAGCAGTCCTGAGGGACAGCATGGCTACACCTTC. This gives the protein CASSPEGQHGYTF.

The CDR3 protein is CAISPGIGYTF. The DNA of the CDR3 is TGTGCCATCAGTCCAGGGATTGGCTACACCTTC. J is TRBJ1-2 and V is TRBV10-3; TRBD1 is a possible D gene (5 bases). Trimming removed 5 bases from V and 7 bases from J, with 8 bases in between. The CDR3 totals 11 residues. Germline-derived CDR1 and CDR2 are ENHRY and SYGVKD.

CDR3 sequence (DNA): TGTGCCAGCAGCATTAGACAGGGCGCAGGGGAGCAGTACTTC. It encodes CASSIRQGAGEQYF. The V and J genes are TRBV7-9 and TRBJ2-7; TRBD1 aligns across 7 bases. V gave up 5 bases and J gave up 7 bases; unmatched junction bases: 11. The CDR3 contains 14 residues. CDR1 and CDR2 from the germline V gene are SEHNR and FQNEAQ (reference sequence).

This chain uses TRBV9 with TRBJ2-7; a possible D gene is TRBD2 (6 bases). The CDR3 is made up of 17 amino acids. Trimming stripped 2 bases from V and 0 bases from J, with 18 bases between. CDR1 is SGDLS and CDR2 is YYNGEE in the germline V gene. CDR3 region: CASSVGPGGGASYEQYF. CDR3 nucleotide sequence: TGTGCCAGCAGCGTGGGCCCGGGTGGAGGGGCCTCCTACGAGCAGTACTTC.

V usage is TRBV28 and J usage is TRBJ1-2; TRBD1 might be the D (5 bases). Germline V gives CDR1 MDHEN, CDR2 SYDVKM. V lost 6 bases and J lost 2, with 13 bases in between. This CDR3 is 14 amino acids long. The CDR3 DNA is TGTGCCAGCAGCTTCGACAGATTCAACTATGGCTACACCTTC. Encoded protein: CASSFDRFNYGYTF.

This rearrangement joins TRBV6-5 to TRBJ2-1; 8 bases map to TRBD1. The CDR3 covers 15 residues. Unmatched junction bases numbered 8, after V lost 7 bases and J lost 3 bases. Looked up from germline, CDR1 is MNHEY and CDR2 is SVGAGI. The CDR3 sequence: CASKTGTGHYNEQFF. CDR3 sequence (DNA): TGTGCCAGCAAAACCGGGACAGGTCACTACAATGAGCAGTTCTTC.

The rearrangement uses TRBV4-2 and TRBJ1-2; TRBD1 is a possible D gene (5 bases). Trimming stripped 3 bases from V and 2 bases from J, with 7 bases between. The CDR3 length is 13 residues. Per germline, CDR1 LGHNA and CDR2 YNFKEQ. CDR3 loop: CASSHAGNYGYTF. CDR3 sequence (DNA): TGTGCCAGCAGCCATGCAGGGAACTATGGCTACACCTTC.

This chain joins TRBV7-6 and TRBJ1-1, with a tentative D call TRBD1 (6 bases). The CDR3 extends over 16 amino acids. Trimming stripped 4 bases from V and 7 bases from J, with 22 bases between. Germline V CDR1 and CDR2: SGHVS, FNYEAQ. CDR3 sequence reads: CASSSNRVQEVGEAFF. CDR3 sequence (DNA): TGTGCCAGCAGCTCGAACAGGGTTCAGGAAGTTGGTGAAGCTTTCTTT.

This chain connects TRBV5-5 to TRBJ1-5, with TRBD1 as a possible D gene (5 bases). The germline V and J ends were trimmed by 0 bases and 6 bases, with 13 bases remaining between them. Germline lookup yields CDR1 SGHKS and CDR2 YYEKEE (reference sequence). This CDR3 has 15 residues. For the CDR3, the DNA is TGTGCCAGCAGCTTGGGTTTAGGGGTCGGTCAGCCCCAGCATTTT. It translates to CASSLGLGVGQPQHF.

For the CDR3, the DNA is TGTGCCAGCAGTGAAGCCGGAGCGGGGGTCAAGACCCAGTACTTC. Its protein product is CASSEAGAGVKTQYF. This sequence joins TRBV2 and TRBJ2-5; 8 bases line up with TRBD2. This CDR3 is built from 15 residues. J gave up 6 bases and V 0 bases, and 6 bases lay outside the gene matches. Germline assignment: CDR1 SNHLY and CDR2 FYNNEI.

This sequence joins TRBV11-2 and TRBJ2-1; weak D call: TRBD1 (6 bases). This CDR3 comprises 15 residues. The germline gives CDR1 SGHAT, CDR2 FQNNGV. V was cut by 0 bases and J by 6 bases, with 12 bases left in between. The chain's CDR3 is CASSLEGAGRNEQFF. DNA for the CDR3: TGTGCCAGCAGCTTAGAGGGGGCAGGGCGCAATGAGCAGTTCTTC. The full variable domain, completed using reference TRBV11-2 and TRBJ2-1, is EAGVAQSPRYKIIEKRQSVAFWCNPISGHATLYWYQQILGQGPKLLIQFQNNGVVDDSQLPKDRFSAERLKGVDSTLKIQPAKLEDSAVYLCASSLEGAGRNEQFFGPGTRLTVL.